This TCR beta chain was obtained from a study of shared clonotypes between healthy human individuals (dated by TCRdb to about 2020). Broadly, across the study: The cohort comprised a couple of women and a few men aged 18 to 49 years. To estimate repertoire size and how much clonotype sharing occurs between individuals, the study deeply sequenced the blood TCR repertoires of roughly 5 healthy adults. Libraries were prepared and TCR repertoires were sequenced by different laboratories using diverse techniques, in order to increase sequencing depth and limit assay-specific biases. For each donor, three plates each were used for CD4 naive and CD4 memory, two plates were used for CD8 naive, and one plate was used for CD8 memory. Each donor's leukapheresis produced roughly between roughly 0.94 and 9.5 billion PBMCs.

Trimming costs V 0 bases and J 0 bases, and their ends lie 8 bases apart. The CDR3 runs 15 amino acids, cysteine and phenylalanine included. Just CDR3 DNA is preserved here, 45 bases in frame from base 1. From the germline V gene, CDR1 is SGHDT and CDR2 is YYEEEE. Healthy HIV-negative adults with no recently reported acute infections or vaccinations were included as donors. All donors were Caucasian adults living in Nashville, Tennessee, USA. CD4+ T cells were enriched by magnetic negative selection, after which naive cells were positively selected on CD45RA and the negative fraction was taken as the memory subset. After blood collection by leukapheresis, PBMCs were isolated using Ficoll-Histopaque density gradient centrifugation and then cryopreserved in the vapor phase of liquid nitrogen. Purity and quantity of every magnetically sorted T cell population were checked by analytical flow cytometry. From each sorted fraction, genomic DNA was isolated and quantified by UV absorbance on a Nanodrop 2000c.

What the authors observed across the whole study: The small number of donors limited the genetic and exposure-history diversity represented. Larger estimated clonotype richness was generally found for naive subsets than for memory subsets. Higher generation probabilities were observed for clonotypes shared by all four sorted-subset donors than for non-shared clonotypes. Sampling was restricted to blood, and TCR repertoires in tissue are likely to differ from TCR repertoires in blood. Based on pairwise subsampling, the degree of clonotype sharing among donors was expected to be affected by sequencing depth. Incomplete sequencing was indicated by rarefaction of sorted-subset datasets, despite the large sequencing depth. When a handful of donors were compared, the shared fraction of clonotypes was about 5% for naive CD4, approximately 3.5% for naive CD8, about 2.4% for memory CD4, and roughly 0.4% for memory CD8.

TCR CDR3 regions were amplified from genomic DNA by multiplex PCR using the deep immunoSEQ assay. Genomic DNA extracted from each cell subset was distributed evenly over all wells of several immunoSEQ 96-well plates, and each plate served as one replicate. Each replicate PCR for sorted subsets received roughly 0.2 ug genomic DNA, equal to some 32,000 T cell genomes. Purified libraries were measured with a Qubit 3.0 fluorometer, size-checked on a Bioanalyzer 2100, and measured again with the KAPA Library Quantification kit. Each immunoSEQ 96-well plate was sequenced on its own single-read 150-cycle Illumina NextSeq 550 flow cell. The original methods were these. Because the immunoSEQ output held only junctional sequences and lacked quality scores, the filtering could not match the filtering applied to full-length reads. Sequences were annotated with PyIR, a Python wrapper for IgBLAST v1.9, and V/J genes and CDR3 were assigned using IMGT germline references. Reads were removed for weak V/J assignments (E-value above 1e-6), missing CDR3, stop codons, out-of-frame junctions, or ambiguous translated residues. V3J clonotypes were defined as sequences sharing an identical inferred V gene, J gene, and CDR3 amino acid sequence. Percentage overlap between repertoires was calculated by dividing the number of shared unique clonotypes by the size of the smaller repertoire. Repertoire richness was assessed with RTK rarefaction, the Chao1 estimator, and Recon v2.1 estimates of unobserved clonotypes. OLGA was used to compute generation probabilities for all TCRbeta clonotypes that the gDNA method yielded from a few donors. The source is immuneACCESS, and TCRdb retained only in-frame sequences with V and J called. Part of the clones is not carried over; for the studies checked, unresolved V genes explain less than half of this, and the remainder is unexplained. That table furnishes V, J and clone size, whereas the DNA furnished D and trimming. Here the sample has 2 million to 2.5 million clones; about 92% occur a single time. The ten largest clones capture roughly 0.36% of the sample.

Notes on this clone: Its antigen is still unknown. It has no much larger one-base neighbor in the sample; base qualities were not kept.

The chain was built from TRBV5-6 and TRBJ2-3, with the identity of the D gene unclear. The origin of this receptor is a man younger than 30 in good health. Some clones in this sample may be carry-over from other donors' samples. The source material was naive CD4+ T cells from PBMCs. The sample's cell subset or site label is to be understood as: CD45RA+ positively selected. In nucleotide form, the sequence is TGTGCCAGCAGCTTGGTTGCCACTAGCACAGATACGCAGTATTTT. The translation is CASSLVATSTDTQYF.